These T cell receptor beta chains were read from a single sample in a study of regulatory T cells in long-lasting Graves disease. TCRdb called the multiplex PCR reads again in MiXCR, with one record for every CDR3 protein. The profile shows 300,000 to 350,000 distinct CDR3 sequences, 20% of them singletons. The source was peripheral blood mononuclear cells (PBMCs), collected when the disease was refractory, from a patient treated with antithyroid drugs. These receptors all come from a female donor with Graves disease. Both conserved end residues are part of each CDR3. A D gene is named only where the DNA matches it firmly. Clone sizes are given selectively: once, few, many, or a class where the clone is expanded.

many	TRBV2	TRBD2	TRBJ2-7	15	CASSTSGGTTYEQYF	TGTGCCAGCAGCACTAGCGGGGGGACTACCTACGAGCAGTACTTC
many	TRBV29-1	TRBD1	TRBJ2-5	14	CSVEGQGASETQYF	TGCAGCGTTGAGGGACAGGGGGCTTCAGAGACCCAGTACTTC
few	TRBV7-8	-	TRBJ1-2	15	CASSEDVLGTGGYTF	TGTGCCAGCAGCGAAGATGTATTAGGGACGGGTGGCTACACCTTC
many	TRBV2	-	TRBJ1-5	19	CASSERSFLTAFSNQPQHF	TGTGCCAGCAGTGAACGCTCTTTTCTGACAGCCTTTAGCAATCAGCCCCAGCATTTT
many	TRBV11-2	TRBD1	TRBJ2-5	13	CASSPTGGGTQYF	TGTGCCAGCAGCCCTACAGGGGGAGGGACCCAGTACTTC
many	TRBV7-9	TRBD1	TRBJ1-1	15	CASSLRDRGNTEAFF	TGTGCCAGCAGCCTCCGGGACAGAGGGAACACTGAAGCTTTCTTT
many	TRBV28	TRBD1	TRBJ2-7	15	CASSSRGLRSYEQYF	TGTGCCAGCAGTTCAAGGGGGCTTCGATCCTACGAGCAGTACTTC
-	TRBV24-1	-	TRBJ1-1	15	CATSGTQGLNTEAFF	TGTGCCACCAGTGGAACCCAGGGACTGAACACTGAAGCTTTCTTT
many	TRBV7-6	TRBD1	TRBJ1-2	14	CASSPGQGDYGYTF	TGTGCCAGCAGCCCGGGACAGGGAGACTATGGCTACACCTTC
few	TRBV12-5	-	TRBJ2-3	18	CASGLVPLLKTDTDTQYF	TGTGCTAGTGGTTTGGTACCCCTTCTTAAGACAGACACAGATACGCAGTATTTT
many	TRBV6-1	TRBD2	TRBJ2-7	14	CASTHGRGRYEQYF	TGTGCCAGCACCCACGGGAGGGGCAGGTACGAGCAGTACTTC
many	TRBV7-8	-	TRBJ2-7	14	CASSFDREGYEQYF	TGTGCCAGCAGCTTCGACAGGGAGGGCTACGAGCAGTACTTC
-	TRBV2	TRBD2	TRBJ2-1	15	CASTPWTSGYNEQFF	TGTGCCAGCACTCCCTGGACTAGCGGGTACAATGAGCAGTTCTTC
few	TRBV6-2/TRBV6-3	-	TRBJ2-6	15	CASSIQGNLANVLTF	TGTGCCAGCAGTATACAGGGAAATTTGGCCAACGTCCTGACTTTC